The entry that follows covers one T cell receptor beta chain sequence. Its antigen is currently not known. Per-nucleotide qualities are absent, and no much larger clonotype sits a single base away. V is clipped by 0 bases and J by 3 bases, and the sequence between their germline boundaries is 12 bases long. From the cysteine up to the phenylalanine, the CDR3 has a length of 15 residues. The retained sequence is limited to the CDR3, 45 bases, with the frame set at the first base. The germline V gene (reference sequence) provides CDR1 LGHDT and CDR2 YNNKEL. The sample is drawn from a study of CD8 T cells in Susac syndrome (dated by TCRdb to about 2019). Turning to the overall study: Whether CD8+ T cell activation and differentiation in Susac syndrome was antigen driven was tested using repertoire sequencing.

Peripheral blood CD8+ and CD4+ T cells from healthy donors, Susac syndrome patients and multiple sclerosis patients were profiled by high-throughput TCR beta sequencing. Multiple sclerosis controls were treatment-naive patients with stable or active relapsing-remitting disease fulfilling revised McDonald criteria. Bulk CD8+ and CD4+ T cells were purified by magnetic negative isolation, while CD8+ TEMRA cells were enriched using FACS. Blood was collected in EDTA tubes and processed within 24 hours, with PBMCs isolated through density gradient centrifugation. PBMCs intended for TCR sequencing were frozen in liquid nitrogen and were later thawed in a 37 degrees C water bath. The sorted or isolated CD4+, CD8+ and CD8+ TEMRA cells had a purity of 90% or higher. Findings and caveats that apply to the study as a whole: The TCR sequencing and HLA analysis was acknowledged to have included a relatively small number of individuals.

RNA was extracted with the RNeasy kit and roughly 0.5 to 1 ug was reverse transcribed using random hexamers. TCR beta CDR3 regions were amplified with the immunoSEQ multiplex PCR assay covering 54 Vbeta and 13 Jbeta segments. To correct PCR amplification bias, a synthetic template baseline was used for both primer optimization and computational correction. In the paper's pipeline: Reads were annotated to V, D and J genes according to IMGT and were analyzed with immunoSEQ Analyzer, with only productive sequences retained. Clonality was calculated as one minus the Shannon entropy normalized by log2 of the number of productive unique sequences. For each patient and control, public and private clones were evaluated within the 100 most prevalent clones. Clones were defined as Susac-specific if absent from the healthy and MS cohorts, from 1052 published viral clones and from other ImmuneACCESS disease sequences. TCRdb cleaned the public reads at Q25 with fastp, built clones with MiXCR and kept in-frame beta chains. Duplicate CDR3 protein sequences are folded into a single record with the most common DNA and genes. TCRdb assigned the V and J calls; the authors' analysis was not used. In all, the sample holds about 250,000 distinct CDR3 sequences, and roughly 93% of those were seen once. The ten largest clones capture about 0.071% of the sample.

The clonotype was recovered from a human donor with multiple sclerosis. The sample consisted of CD4+ T cells from PBMCs. Rearrangement joined TRBV3-1 to TRBJ2-7, with the D gene too uncertain to name. The DNA sequence is given as TGTGCCAGCAGCCAAGAGAGTAGAGGTGTCTACGAGCAGTACTTC. It translates to CASSQESRGVYEQYF.